This TCR beta chain was sequenced for a study of vaccination effects on CD4 cells after COVID-19 (dated by TCRdb to between 2021 and 2023). At the level of the whole study: Across the study, the median time from the second dose to post-vaccine sampling was 72 days (range 14 to 241). The Oncomine TCR Beta short-read assay on an Illumina iSeq 100 was used to sequence cultures from other donors in the study. In both COVID-19 convalescent patients and infection-naive vaccine recipients, the study compared SARS-CoV-2 spike-specific CD4+ TCR repertoires from before mRNA vaccination with those from after it. A total of nine to ten COVID-19 convalescent patients and a handful of SARS-CoV-2-naive healthy vaccine recipients were included in the full study. The paper as a whole reports these results and caveats: The study was limited by a small number of convalescent patients, and early post-infection timepoints were lacking. In healthy vaccine recipients, vaccine-induced clones were almost all SARS-CoV-2 mono-reactive, with only 1 of 255 being cross-reactive with common cold coronaviruses. Both infection-induced and vaccine-induced clones contracted markedly at late post-vaccination timepoints, which is consistent with waning T cell responses.

Libraries came from the immunoSEQ multiplex PCR assay. DNA from the CD4+ T cells that had been cultured and isolated underwent TCR beta CDR3 sequencing. The original pipeline was this. Non-productive TCR sequences were removed, reads were trimmed to the CDR3 region, and CDR3s of at least 7 amino acids were retained. Antigen-specific clonotypes were identified with the MANAFEST web app by comparing expansion in peptide wells against reference cultures. For clones to be considered positive, expansion at FDR<0.05 versus reference and all other wells, an odds ratio above 5, and a frequency above 0.1% in two replicate wells were required. A clonotype was called cross-reactive if it was significantly expanded both in SARS-CoV-2 spike wells and in at least one common cold coronavirus spike condition. CDR3 similarity was assessed by Levenshtein distance using the stringdist R package, and unrooted trees were constructed with ape in R 3.6.1. The source is immuneACCESS, and TCRdb retained only in-frame sequences with V and J called. Part of the clones is not carried over; for the studies checked, unresolved V genes explain less than half of this, and the remainder is unexplained. The V and J calls and clone size come from that table; D and trimming were worked out from the DNA. The sample table lists about 61,000 clones, less than 80% of them with a count of one. The ten biggest clones cover 1.2% of the sample.

The ViraFEST assay stimulated PBMC with viral peptide pools and then used TCR sequencing to identify antigen-specific CD4+ T cell clonotypes by expansion. After 10 days of culture, CD4+ T cells were isolated with the EasySep CD4+ T cell isolation kit. Participants received two doses of either the BNT162b2 or the mRNA-1273 mRNA SARS-CoV-2 vaccine. The absence of prior SARS-CoV-2 infection in healthy vaccine recipients was confirmed by negative nucleocapsid antibodies before and after vaccination. About 2.2 million PBMC per well were cultured in IMDM with about 4.8% human AB serum, 10 IU/ml IL-2 and gentamicin, plus 10 ug/ml peptides. Half of the culture medium was replaced with fresh IL-2-containing medium on days 3 and 7. Unless otherwise noted, each peptide stimulation condition was cultured in triplicate wells. Using Ficoll-Paque Plus gradient centrifugation, PBMC were separated from whole blood and then either used fresh or cryopreserved at -140C. The overlapping peptide pools covered the spike proteins of SARS-CoV-2 and of the common cold coronaviruses HCoV-NL63, HCoV-OC43 and HCoV-229E. The QIAamp micro DNA kit was used to extract genomic DNA from the cultured CD4+ T cells.

Points on this clone: What this receptor recognizes is not known. Base-call qualities are not available, and no considerably larger clone is one nucleotide away.

The CDR3 goes from the cysteine to the phenylalanine over 13 residues. Left in the record is the CDR3 DNA by itself, 39 bases read in frame from the first base. Trimming at the junction amounts to 8 bases on V and 1 base on J, and the germline ends lie 11 bases apart. CDR1 and CDR2 are drawn from the germline V gene: MDHEN, SYDVKM. Here the sequenced sample was CD4+ T cells from PBMCs cultured with HCoV-229E spike peptides, taken after COVID-19 vaccination. The sample's cell subset or site label, in plain terms: HCoV-229E spike overlapping peptide pool stimulation. The source of this sequence is a human donor who received a COVID-19 vaccine. Recombination linked TRBV28 to TRBJ1-2; 6 matching bases give a weak D call of TRBD1. The CDR3 corresponds to CASRGGLNYGYTF. The DNA is TGTGCCAGCCGGGGGGGCCTTAACTATGGCTACACCTTC.